Listed below are T cell receptor beta chains from one sample, sequenced in a study of blood T cell repertoires in COVID-19. Using immunoSEQ multiplex PCR, the repertoire was profiled, and TCRdb retains in-frame clones only, with some absent. The data hold about 390,000 clones, with more than 75% observed a single time. Input material: PBMCs or T cells enriched from blood (not recorded which). These receptors all come from a woman aged 45-59 years who had recovered from COVID-19. Both conserved end residues are part of each CDR3. A D gene is named only where the DNA matches it firmly. Clone size is stated in some rows and not others, as once, few, many or a class when expanded.

abundance	v_gene	j_gene	d_gene	CDR3nt	CDR3aa
NA	TRBV5-5	TRBJ1-2	NA	TGTGCCAGCAGCTTGGCATTCGGAGACTATGGCTACACCTTC	CASSLAFGDYGYTF
NA	TRBV19	TRBJ2-2	TRBD2	TGTGCCAGTAGTCTTGAGCGGGGGGATCTTACCGGGGAGCTGTTTTTT	CASSLERGDLTGELFF
NA	TRBV30	TRBJ1-2	NA	TGTGCCTGGAGTACCAACCACGAAAGCGGGTCGGGCTACACCTTC	CAWSTNHESGSGYTF
NA	TRBV3-1/TRBV3-2	TRBJ2-3	TRBD2	TGTGCCAGCAGCCAAGCCACGGGACTAGCGGGGGGGTACACAGATACGCAGTATTTT	CASSQATGLAGGYTDTQYF
NA	TRBV27	TRBJ2-1	TRBD2	TGTGCCAGCAGTTTCCAGCGGGGCTACAATGAGCAGTTCTTC	CASSFQRGYNEQFF
few	TRBV12-3/TRBV12-4	TRBJ1-2	NA	TGTGCCAGCAGTTTAGTAGTCCGCGGCTACACCTTC	CASSLVVRGYTF
NA	TRBV10-2	TRBJ2-7	NA	TGCGCCAGCAGTGGCCCCGACAGCTTGATAACCTACGAGCAGTACTTC	CASSGPDSLITYEQYF
NA	TRBV6-5	TRBJ1-4	NA	TGTGCCAGCAGTCGACACCGAACGAATGAAAAACTGTTTTTT	CASSRHRTNEKLFF
NA	TRBV6-5	TRBJ1-4	TRBD1	TGTGCCAGCAGCGGACAGGGGATTCTGAGTGAAAAACTGTTTTTT	CASSGQGILSEKLFF
NA	TRBV21-1	TRBJ2-2	NA	TGTGCCAGCAGCAAAGCTCCCTCGGCTAGCGGGGGAGACACCGGGGAGCTGTTTTTT	CASSKAPSASGGDTGELFF
NA	TRBV11-2	TRBJ2-2	TRBD2	TGTGCCAGCAGCCCTAGCGGGGGGGTGAGGACCGGGGAGCTGTTTTTT	CASSPSGGVRTGELFF
NA	TRBV7-2	TRBJ1-2	NA	TGTGCCAGCAGTTCTTATGCCTCAGTGTATGGCTACACCTTC	CASSSYASVYGYTF
NA	TRBV5-1	TRBJ1-4	NA	TGCGCCAGCAGCTTGGACAGTAATGAAAAACTGTTTTTT	CASSLDSNEKLFF
NA	TRBV19	TRBJ1-6	NA	TGTGCCAGTAGTCTTGGTCGGGGATATAATTCACCCCTCCACTTT	CASSLGRGYNSPLHF
NA	TRBV11-2	TRBJ2-7	TRBD1	TGTGCCAGCAGCATCGGACAGGGCGGGAACTACGAGCAGTACTTC	CASSIGQGGNYEQYF
NA	TRBV18	TRBJ1-1	NA	TGTGCCAGCTCACCAGCCCTAACAGGGTTAAGAAACACTGAAGCTTTCTTT	CASSPALTGLRNTEAFF
NA	TRBV5-1	TRBJ1-6	NA	TGCGCCAGCAGCGTCGGACAGAATTCACCCCTCCACTTT	CASSVGQNSPLHF
NA	TRBV21-1	TRBJ1-5	NA	TGTGCCAGCAGCAAAGGGAACAGAATGAATCAGCCCCAGCATTTT	CASSKGNRMNQPQHF
NA	TRBV5-1	TRBJ2-2	TRBD2	TGCGCCAGCAGCTACGGGTTGCTAGCGGGGACCACCGGGGAGCTGTTTTTT	CASSYGLLAGTTGELFF
few	TRBV9	TRBJ2-7	TRBD2	TGTGCCAGCAGCGTCAAGCGGGAGCCTATGTACGAGCAGTACTTC	CASSVKREPMYEQYF
once	TRBV20-1	TRBJ2-3	NA	TGCAGTGCGGCTCAATTAGATACGCAGTATTTT	CSAAQLDTQYF
once	TRBV4-1	TRBJ2-1	TRBD1	TGCGCCAGCAGCCAAGGAGGCTCGGGACAGGGGGCTAATGAGCAGTTCTTC	CASSQGGSGQGANEQFF
NA	TRBV5-1	TRBJ1-4	TRBD1	TGCGCCAGCAGCTCGCGCCCTGGACAGGGGGCTACAAAAACTAATGAAAAACTGTTTTTT	CASSSRPGQGATKTNEKLFF
NA	TRBV28	TRBJ2-7	NA	TGTGCCAGCAGTCTCCCTCTCCGAGCCTACGAGCAGTACTTC	CASSLPLRAYEQYF
once	TRBV4-3	TRBJ2-1	NA	TGCGCCAGCAGCCAAGATATCCGAGGGGGAAGAAATAATGAGCAGTTCTTC	CASSQDIRGGRNNEQFF
NA	TRBV7-9	TRBJ1-1	TRBD1	TGTGCCAGCAGCTTTAACGGACAGGGAAACACTGAAGCTTTCTTT	CASSFNGQGNTEAFF
NA	TRBV7-2	TRBJ2-5	TRBD2	TGTGCCAGCAGCTTGGGACTAGCGGGGGGGGAGACCCAGTACTTC	CASSLGLAGGETQYF
NA	TRBV19	TRBJ2-6	NA	TGTGCCAGTAGTATCACGGCAACAGGGCCCGGGGCCAACGTCCTGACTTTC	CASSITATGPGANVLTF
NA	TRBV7-2	TRBJ2-5	TRBD2	TGTGCCAGCAGCTTAGGACTAGCGGGGGGCGGGGAGACCCAGTACTTC	CASSLGLAGGGETQYF
NA	TRBV30	TRBJ2-2	TRBD2	TGTGCCTGGAAGACTAGCGGGGTTCTCACCGGGGAGCTGTTTTTT	CAWKTSGVLTGELFF
NA	TRBV4-1	TRBJ1-3	NA	TGCGCCAGCAGCCAAGTAAGCAGGCACAACACCATATATTTT	CASSQVSRHNTIYF
NA	TRBV5-4	TRBJ2-4	TRBD1	TGTGCCAGCAGCTTGGGAGACAGGGGAAACCTAGCCAAAAACATTCAGTACTTC	CASSLGDRGNLAKNIQYF
NA	TRBV5-6	TRBJ1-3	TRBD1	TGTGCCAGCAGATCGACAGGGGCTGGAAACACCATATATTTT	CASRSTGAGNTIYF
NA	TRBV3-1/TRBV3-2	TRBJ2-2	NA	TGTGCCAGCAGCCAGCACAGGAACACCGGGGAGCTGTTTTTT	CASSQHRNTGELFF
NA	TRBV2	TRBJ2-5	NA	TGTGCCAGCAGTGAAGCCCGGGCCGGGAAGCAAGAGACCCAGTACTTC	CASSEARAGKQETQYF
NA	TRBV2	TRBJ1-4	NA	TGTGCCAGCAGTCCGTTTAATGAAAAACTGTTTTTT	CASSPFNEKLFF
few	TRBV5-6	TRBJ2-1	NA	TGTGCCAGCAGCTTGGCGGTCGAGCAGTTCTTC	CASSLAVEQFF
NA	TRBV28	TRBJ1-5	NA	TGTGCCAGCAGTCTACTGAATCAGCCCCAGCATTTT	CASSLLNQPQHF
NA	TRBV6-2/TRBV6-3	TRBJ1-2	NA	TGTGCCAGCAGTTTCCCCATGACAGGATATGGCTACACCTTC	CASSFPMTGYGYTF
NA	TRBV19	TRBJ1-2	TRBD1	TGTGCCAGTAGTGTGGCAGGGGGCGGAAACTATGGCTACACCTTC	CASSVAGGGNYGYTF
NA	TRBV21-1	TRBJ1-4	NA	TGTGGGAGCGAATCTGAGAACAGGGGGCGCGAGGAAAAACTGTTTTTT	CGSESENRGREEKLFF
once	TRBV19	TRBJ2-6	NA	TGTGCCAGTAGTATAGATCTTCTGGGACACCCTGCTGGGGCCAACGTCCTGACTTTC	CASSIDLLGHPAGANVLTF
NA	TRBV7-2	TRBJ2-2	NA	TGTGCCAGCAGTCTAGAGACCGGGGAGCTGTTTTTT	CASSLETGELFF
NA	TRBV3-1/TRBV3-2	TRBJ1-2	NA	TGTGCCAGCAGCCAAGGTTGGAGGGGAGACTATGGCTACACCTTC	CASSQGWRGDYGYTF
NA	TRBV27	TRBJ2-1	NA	TGTGCCAGCAGTTCCCAATCCCTGGGGCAGGAATCCTACAATGAGCAGTTCTTC	CASSSQSLGQESYNEQFF
once	TRBV5-4	TRBJ2-5	TRBD2	TGTGCCAGCAGCCAACCCGGACTAGCGGGGGGGACCCAGTACTTC	CASSQPGLAGGTQYF
NA	TRBV4-3	TRBJ2-7	NA	TGCGCCAGCAGCCAAGTTAATCGGGGCTCCTACGAGCAGTACTTC	CASSQVNRGSYEQYF
once	TRBV2	TRBJ2-5	NA	TGTGCCAGCAGCGGAGGGGACGGAGAGACCCAGTACTTC	CASSGGDGETQYF
NA	TRBV2	TRBJ2-7	NA	TGTGCCAGCCAGCCGGGCTCCTACGAGCAGTACTTC	CASQPGSYEQYF